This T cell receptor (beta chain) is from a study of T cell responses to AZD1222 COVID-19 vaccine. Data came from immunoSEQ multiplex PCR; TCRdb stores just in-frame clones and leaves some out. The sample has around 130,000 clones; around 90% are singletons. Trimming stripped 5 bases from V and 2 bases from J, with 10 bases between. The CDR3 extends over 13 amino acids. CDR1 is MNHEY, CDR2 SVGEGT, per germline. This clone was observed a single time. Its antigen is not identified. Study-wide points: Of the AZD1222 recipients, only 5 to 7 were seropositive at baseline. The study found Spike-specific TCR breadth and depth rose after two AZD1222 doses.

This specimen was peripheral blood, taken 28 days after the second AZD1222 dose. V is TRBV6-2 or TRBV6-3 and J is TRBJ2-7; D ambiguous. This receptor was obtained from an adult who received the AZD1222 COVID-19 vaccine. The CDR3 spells CASSQSETYEQYF. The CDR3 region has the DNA TGTGCCAGCAGTCAATCCGAGACCTACGAGCAGTACTTC.